The clone carrying this T cell receptor beta chain was counted between two and nine times. A second PCR, run for roughly 7 to 12 cycles, used a sample-barcoded 5' primer plus a J-beta primer mix. TCRdb fed the 5' RACE reads into MiXCR, producing one record per CDR3 protein. The sample has roughly 1.7 million distinct CDR3 sequences, roughly a third seen once. The data derive from a study of blood T cells in healthy people across ages. Germline assignment: CDR1 SGHRS and CDR2 YFSETQ. The CDR3 has 15 residues. V gave up 2 bases and J gave up 3 bases; unmatched junction bases: 6. The sequence was obtained from a woman aged 25 to 39 in good health. The rearrangement links TRBV5-1 to TRBJ2-7; 9 positions agree with TRBD2. Sequencing was performed on blood. CDR3 DNA: TGCGCCAGCAGCTTAAAGGGACTAGCAGGCTACGAGCAGTACTTC. Amino acid sequence: CASSLKGLAGYEQYF.